The clone carrying this TCR beta chain appeared once. Its specificity is unknown. Germline CDR1 SGDLS, CDR2 YYNGEE. Trimming removed 0 bases from V and 2 bases from J, with 12 bases in between. This CDR3 is built from 15 residues. These data are taken from a study of OX40 agonist ivuxolimab in advanced cancers. For the study at large: Three patients got partial responses; one had hepatocellular carcinoma and two had cutaneous melanoma. General observations from the study: Dosing at 0.1 to 3.0 mg/kg was accompanied by clonal expansion of CD4+ and CD8+ blood T cells by week 6.

A history of autoimmune disease or systemic immunosuppression excluded patients. Blood was sampled at baseline, cycle 4 day 1, and cycle 7 day 1. Profiled with immunoSEQ multiplex PCR; TCRdb holds only in-frame clones, not every one. The sample records over 65,000 clones, approximately 84% being singletons. This sequence joins TRBV9 and TRBJ2-7; D perhaps matches TRBD2 (5 bases). The TCR originated in an adult with an advanced solid tumor such as melanoma, head and neck, liver or kidney cancer. Material: CD4+ or CD8+ T cells sorted from blood, obtained in a trial of the OX40 agonist ivuxolimab. CDR3 sequence: CASSVDGGVTYEQYF. CDR3 in DNA: TGTGCCAGCAGCGTAGATGGAGGAGTAACCTACGAGCAGTACTTC.